Included here is one T cell receptor (beta chain) sequence, with context. Its antigen is not known. One heparinised blood draw, averaging about 0.11 L, came from each donor. Central memory, naive, regulatory and stem cell-like memory CD4+ cells were sorted by CD45RO/CCR7/CD25/CD127/CD95/CD27. The data stem from a study of beta chain features in type 1 diabetes. cDNA synthesis used the whole RNA isolate, giving expressed TCRB sequences. The assay was immunoSEQ multiplex PCR, and TCRdb's table has in-frame clones only and misses some. The sample shows over 650,000 clones, roughly 13% of them seen only once. Study-wide points: People with Type 1 diabetes carried modestly yet significantly shorter TCRB CDR3s in all four CD4+ subsets. Within the patient group, naive, central memory and Treg TCRB repertoires appeared more similar to each other than within healthy donors.

This clonotype was obtained from a man younger than 35 with type 1 diabetes. Material: naive CD4+ T cells from blood.

The CDR3 region has the DNA TGTGCCAGCAGCCCTCGGGACATTTCCTACGAGCAGTACTTC. It is translated as CASSPRDISYEQYF. The chain employs TRBV7-2 and TRBJ2-7, with a weak D call TRBD1 (6 bases). V lost 5 bases, J lost 1 base, and 12 bases lay in between. The germline V gene has CDR1 SGHTA and CDR2 FQGNSA. The CDR3 runs 14 residues.